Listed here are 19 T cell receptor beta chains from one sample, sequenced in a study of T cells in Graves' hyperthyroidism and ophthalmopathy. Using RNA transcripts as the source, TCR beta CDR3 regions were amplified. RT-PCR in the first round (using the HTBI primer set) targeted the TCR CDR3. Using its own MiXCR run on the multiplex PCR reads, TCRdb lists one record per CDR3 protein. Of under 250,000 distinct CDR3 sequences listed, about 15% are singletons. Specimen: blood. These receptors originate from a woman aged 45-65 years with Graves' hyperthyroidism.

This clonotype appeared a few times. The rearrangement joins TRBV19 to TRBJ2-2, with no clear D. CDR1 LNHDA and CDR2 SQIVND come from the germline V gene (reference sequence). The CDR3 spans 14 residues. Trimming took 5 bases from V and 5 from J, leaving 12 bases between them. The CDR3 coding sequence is TGTGCCAGTAGTTTTATGGCGCGTACCGGGGAGCTGTTTTTT. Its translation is CASSFMARTGELFF. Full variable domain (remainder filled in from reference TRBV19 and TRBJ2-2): DGGITQSPKYLFRKEGQNVTLSCEQNLNHDAMYWYRQDPGQGLRLIYYSQIVNDFQKGDIAEGYSVSREKKESFPLTVTSAQKNPTAFYLCASSFMARTGELFFGEGSRLTVL.

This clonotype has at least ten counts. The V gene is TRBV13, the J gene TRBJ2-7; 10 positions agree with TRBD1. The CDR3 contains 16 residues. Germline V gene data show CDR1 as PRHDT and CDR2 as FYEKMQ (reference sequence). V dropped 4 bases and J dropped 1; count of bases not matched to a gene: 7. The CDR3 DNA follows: TGTGCCAGCAGCTCCCGCCGGGACAGGGGTTCCTACGAGCAGTACTTC. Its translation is CASSSRRDRGSYEQYF.

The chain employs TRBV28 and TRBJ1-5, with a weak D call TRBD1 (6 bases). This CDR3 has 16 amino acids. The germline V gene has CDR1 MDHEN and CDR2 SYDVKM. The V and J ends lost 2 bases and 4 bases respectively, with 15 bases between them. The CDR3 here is CASSLRGRGMNQPQHF. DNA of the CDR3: TGTGCCAGCAGTTTAAGGGGCAGGGGAATGAATCAGCCCCAGCATTTT.

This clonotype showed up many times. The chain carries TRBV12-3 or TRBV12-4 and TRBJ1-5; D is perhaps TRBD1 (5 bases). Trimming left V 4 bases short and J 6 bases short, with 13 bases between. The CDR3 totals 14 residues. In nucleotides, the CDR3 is TGTGCCAGCAGTTCCAACACGGGGGGTCAGCCCCAGCATTTT. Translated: CASSSNTGGQPQHF.

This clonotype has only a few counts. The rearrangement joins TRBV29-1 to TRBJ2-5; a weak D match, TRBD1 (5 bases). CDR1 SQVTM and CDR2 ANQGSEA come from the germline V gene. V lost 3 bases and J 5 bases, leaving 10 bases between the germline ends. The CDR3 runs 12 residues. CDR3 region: CSVDPAGETQYF. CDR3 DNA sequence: TGCAGCGTTGACCCAGCAGGGGAGACCCAGTACTTC. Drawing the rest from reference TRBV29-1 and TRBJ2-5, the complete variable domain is SAVISQKPSRDICQRGTSLTIQCQVDSQVTMMFWYRQQPGQSLTLIATANQGSEATYESGFVIDKFPISRPNLTFSTLTVSNMSPEDSSIYLCSVDPAGETQYFGPGTRLLVL.

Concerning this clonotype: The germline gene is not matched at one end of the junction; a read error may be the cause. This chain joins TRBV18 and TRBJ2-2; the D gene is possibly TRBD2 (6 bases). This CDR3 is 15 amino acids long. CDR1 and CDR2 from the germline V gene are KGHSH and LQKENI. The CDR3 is CASSTGTLNTGEPFF. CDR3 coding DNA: TGTGCCAGCTCAACCGGGACTCTGAACACCGGGGAGCCGTTTTTT. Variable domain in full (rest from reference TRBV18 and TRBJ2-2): NAGVMQNPRHLVRRRGQEARLRCSPMKGHSHVYWYRQLPEEGLKFMVYLQKENIIDESGMPKERFSAEFPKEGPSILRIQQVVRGDSAAYFCASSTGTLNTGEPFFGEGSRLTVL.

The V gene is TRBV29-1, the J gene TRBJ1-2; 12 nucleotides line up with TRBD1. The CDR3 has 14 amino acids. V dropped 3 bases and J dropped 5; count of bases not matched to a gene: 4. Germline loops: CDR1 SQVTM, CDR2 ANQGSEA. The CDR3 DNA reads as TGCAGCGTTGAGGGACAGGGGGCGAGGTATGGCTACACCTTC. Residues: CSVEGQGARYGYTF.

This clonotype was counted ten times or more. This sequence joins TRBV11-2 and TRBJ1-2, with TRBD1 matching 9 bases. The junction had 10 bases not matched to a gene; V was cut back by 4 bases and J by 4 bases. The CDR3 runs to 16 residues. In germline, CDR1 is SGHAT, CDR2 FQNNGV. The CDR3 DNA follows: TGTGCCAGCAGCTCCATCCGGGACAGGGTTGGCTATGGCTACACCTTC. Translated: CASSSIRDRVGYGYTF.

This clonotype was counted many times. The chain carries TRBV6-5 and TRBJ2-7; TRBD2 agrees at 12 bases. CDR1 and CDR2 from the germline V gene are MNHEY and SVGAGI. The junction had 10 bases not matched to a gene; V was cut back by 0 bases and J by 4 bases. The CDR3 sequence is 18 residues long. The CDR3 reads CASSYSFGSSGRAYEQYF. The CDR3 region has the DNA TGTGCCAGCAGTTACTCTTTTGGTTCTAGCGGGAGGGCATACGAGCAGTACTTC.

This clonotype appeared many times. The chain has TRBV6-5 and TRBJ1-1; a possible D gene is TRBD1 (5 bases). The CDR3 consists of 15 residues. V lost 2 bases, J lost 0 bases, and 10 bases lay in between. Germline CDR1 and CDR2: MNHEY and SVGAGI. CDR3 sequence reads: CASSYNQQVNTEAFF. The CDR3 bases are TGTGCCAGCAGTTACAATCAACAGGTGAACACTGAAGCTTTCTTT.

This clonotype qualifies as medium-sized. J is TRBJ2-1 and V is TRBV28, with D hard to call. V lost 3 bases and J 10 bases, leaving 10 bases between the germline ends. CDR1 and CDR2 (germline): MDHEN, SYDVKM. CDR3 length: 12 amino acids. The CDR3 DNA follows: TGTGCCAGCAGTTTGCTTCACACGGAGCAGTTCTTC. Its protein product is CASSLLHTEQFF.

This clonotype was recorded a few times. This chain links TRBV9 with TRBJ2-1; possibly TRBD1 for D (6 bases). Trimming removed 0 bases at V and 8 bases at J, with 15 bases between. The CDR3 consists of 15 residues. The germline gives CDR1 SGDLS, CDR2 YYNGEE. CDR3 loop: CASSVAGAGNYEQFF. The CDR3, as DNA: TGTGCCAGCAGCGTAGCAGGGGCCGGGAATTATGAGCAGTTCTTC.

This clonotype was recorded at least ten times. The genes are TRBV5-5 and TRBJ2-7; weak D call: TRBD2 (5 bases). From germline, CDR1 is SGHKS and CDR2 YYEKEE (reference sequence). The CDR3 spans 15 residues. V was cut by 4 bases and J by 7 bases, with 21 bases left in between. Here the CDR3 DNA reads TGTGCCAGCAGCCCTGGGGTGACACCGAGGGAGGAGCAGTACTTC. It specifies CASSPGVTPREEQYF.

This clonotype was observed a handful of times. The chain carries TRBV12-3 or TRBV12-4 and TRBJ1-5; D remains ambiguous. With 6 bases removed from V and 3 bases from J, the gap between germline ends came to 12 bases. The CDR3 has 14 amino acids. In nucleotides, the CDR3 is TGTGCCAGCAGCCCCCAAACGACCAATCAGCCCCAGCATTTT. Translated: CASSPQTTNQPQHF.

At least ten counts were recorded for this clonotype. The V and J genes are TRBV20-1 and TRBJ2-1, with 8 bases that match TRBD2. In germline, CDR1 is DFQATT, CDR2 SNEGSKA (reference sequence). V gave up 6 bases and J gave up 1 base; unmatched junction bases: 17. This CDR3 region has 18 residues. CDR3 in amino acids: CSAHMGRGVAGSYNEQFF. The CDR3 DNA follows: TGCAGTGCCCATATGGGACGCGGTGTAGCGGGATCCTACAATGAGCAGTTCTTC.

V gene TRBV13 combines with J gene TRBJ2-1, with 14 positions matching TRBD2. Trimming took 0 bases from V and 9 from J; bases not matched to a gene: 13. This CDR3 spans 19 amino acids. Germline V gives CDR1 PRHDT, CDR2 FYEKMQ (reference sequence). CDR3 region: CASSLGTSGRAVDRFEQFF. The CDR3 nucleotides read TGTGCCAGCAGCTTAGGGACTAGCGGGAGGGCCGTGGATAGATTTGAGCAGTTCTTC.

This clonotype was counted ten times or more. The chain's CDR3 is CASTRTVDSTDTQYF. CDR3 in DNA: TGTGCCTCTACCCGGACAGTCGATAGCACAGATACGCAGTATTTT. This chain joins TRBV4-2 and TRBJ2-3; perhaps TRBD1 as D (6 bases). The V gene lost 11 bases and the J gene lost 0 bases, with 18 bases spanning the gap. The CDR3 is 15 amino acids. Germline V gives CDR1 LGHNA, CDR2 YNFKEQ.

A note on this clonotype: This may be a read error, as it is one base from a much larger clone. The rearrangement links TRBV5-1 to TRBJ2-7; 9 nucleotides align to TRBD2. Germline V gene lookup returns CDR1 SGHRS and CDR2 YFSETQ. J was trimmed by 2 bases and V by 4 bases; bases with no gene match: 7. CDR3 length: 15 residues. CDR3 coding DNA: TGCGCCAGCAGCACCCCTAGCGGGGCTGCCTACGAGCAGTACTTC. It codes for CASSTPSGAAYEQYF.

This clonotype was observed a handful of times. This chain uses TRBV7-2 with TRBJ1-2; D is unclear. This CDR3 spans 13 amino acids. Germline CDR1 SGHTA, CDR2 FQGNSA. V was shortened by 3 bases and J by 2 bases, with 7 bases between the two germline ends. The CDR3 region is CASSFLGNYGYTF. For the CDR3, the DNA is TGTGCCAGCAGCTTTTTGGGGAACTATGGCTACACCTTC.